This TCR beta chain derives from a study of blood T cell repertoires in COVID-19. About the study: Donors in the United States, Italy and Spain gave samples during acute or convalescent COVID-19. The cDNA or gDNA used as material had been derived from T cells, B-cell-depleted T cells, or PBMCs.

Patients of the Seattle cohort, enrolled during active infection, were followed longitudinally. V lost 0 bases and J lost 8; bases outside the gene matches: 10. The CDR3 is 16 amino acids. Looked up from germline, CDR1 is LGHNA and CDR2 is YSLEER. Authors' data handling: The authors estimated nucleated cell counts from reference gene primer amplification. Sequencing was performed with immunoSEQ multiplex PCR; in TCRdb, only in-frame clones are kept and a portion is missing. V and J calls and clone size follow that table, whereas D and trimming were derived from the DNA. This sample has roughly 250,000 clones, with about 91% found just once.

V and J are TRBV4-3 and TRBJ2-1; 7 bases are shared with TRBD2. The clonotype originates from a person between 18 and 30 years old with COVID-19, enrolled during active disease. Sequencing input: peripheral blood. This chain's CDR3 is CASSQESLAVVHEQFF. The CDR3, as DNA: TGCGCCAGCAGCCAAGAAAGTCTAGCGGTAGTACATGAGCAGTTCTTC.